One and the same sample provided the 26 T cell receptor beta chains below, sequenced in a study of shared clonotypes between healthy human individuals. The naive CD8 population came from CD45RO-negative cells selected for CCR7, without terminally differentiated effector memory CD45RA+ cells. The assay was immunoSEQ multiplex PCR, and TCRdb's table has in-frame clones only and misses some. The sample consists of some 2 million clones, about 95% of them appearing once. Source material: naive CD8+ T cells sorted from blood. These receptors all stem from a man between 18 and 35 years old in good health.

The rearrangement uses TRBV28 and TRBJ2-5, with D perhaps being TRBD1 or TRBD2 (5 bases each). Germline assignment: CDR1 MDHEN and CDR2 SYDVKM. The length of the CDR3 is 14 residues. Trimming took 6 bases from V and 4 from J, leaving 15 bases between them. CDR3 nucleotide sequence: TGTGCCAGCAGCCTCGATGGGGCGGGAGAGACCCAGTACTTC. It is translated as CASSLDGAGETQYF.

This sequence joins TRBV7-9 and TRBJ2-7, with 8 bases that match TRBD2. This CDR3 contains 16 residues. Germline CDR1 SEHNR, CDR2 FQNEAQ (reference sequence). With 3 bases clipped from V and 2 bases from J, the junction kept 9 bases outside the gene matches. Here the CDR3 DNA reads TGTGCCAGCAGCTTGGCTAGCGGGTCCCTAGCCTACGAGCAGTACTTC. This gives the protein CASSLASGSLAYEQYF.

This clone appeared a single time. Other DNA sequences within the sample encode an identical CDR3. CDR3 in amino acids: CASSPGTGYGYTF. The CDR3 DNA reads TGTGCCAGTAGTCCGGGGACAGGCTATGGCTACACCTTC. The chain carries TRBV19 and TRBJ1-2; the match to TRBD1 covers 8 bases. V gave up 5 bases and J gave up 4 bases; unmatched junction bases: 3. CDR3 length: 13 residues. Germline CDR1 reads LNHDA; CDR2 reads SQIVND (reference sequence).

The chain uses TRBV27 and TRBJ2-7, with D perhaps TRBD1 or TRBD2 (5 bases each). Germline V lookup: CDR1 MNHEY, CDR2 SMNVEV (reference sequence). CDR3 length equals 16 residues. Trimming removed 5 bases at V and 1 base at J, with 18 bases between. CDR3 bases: TGTGCCAGCAGTCCCCAAGGGGTGAGGGCTTCCTACGAGCAGTACTTC. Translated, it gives CASSPQGVRASYEQYF.

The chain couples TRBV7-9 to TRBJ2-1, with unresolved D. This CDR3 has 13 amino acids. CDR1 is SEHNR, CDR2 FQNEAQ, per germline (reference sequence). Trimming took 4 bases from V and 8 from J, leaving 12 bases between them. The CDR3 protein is CASSSISYHEQFF. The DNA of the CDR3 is TGTGCCAGCAGCTCAATCTCTTACCATGAGCAGTTCTTC.

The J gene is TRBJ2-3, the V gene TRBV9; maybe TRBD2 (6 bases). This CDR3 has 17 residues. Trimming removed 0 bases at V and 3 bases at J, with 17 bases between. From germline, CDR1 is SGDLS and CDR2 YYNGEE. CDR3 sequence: CASSVVETRTLTDTQYF. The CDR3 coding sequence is TGTGCCAGCAGCGTAGTGGAGACTAGGACCTTAACAGATACGCAGTATTTT.

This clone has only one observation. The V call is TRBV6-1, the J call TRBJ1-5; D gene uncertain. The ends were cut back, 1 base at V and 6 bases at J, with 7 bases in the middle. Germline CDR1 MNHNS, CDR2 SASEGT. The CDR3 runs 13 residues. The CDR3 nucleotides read TGTGCCAGCAGTGAAGAAGCGGGTCAGCCCCAGCATTTT. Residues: CASSEEAGQPQHF.

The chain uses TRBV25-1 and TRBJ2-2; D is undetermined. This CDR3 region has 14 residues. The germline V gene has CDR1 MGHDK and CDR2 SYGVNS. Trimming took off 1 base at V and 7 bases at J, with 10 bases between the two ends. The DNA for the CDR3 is TGTGCCAGCAGTGAATTATTTTTAGGCGGGGAGCTGTTTTTT. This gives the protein CASSELFLGGELFF.

The CDR3 DNA reads as TGTGCCAGCAGCCCAGAAGGACAGGGCCCCTACGAGCAGTACTTC. Protein sequence: CASSPEGQGPYEQYF. This sequence joins TRBV11-1 and TRBJ2-7; 8 bases fit TRBD1. The J segment lost 2 bases and the V segment lost 5 bases, leaving 8 bases of the junction unmatched. The CDR3 totals 15 residues. The germline gives CDR1 SGHAT, CDR2 FQDESV (reference sequence). Full variable domain (missing parts from reference TRBV11-1 and TRBJ2-7): EAEVAQSPRYKITEKSQAVAFWCDPISGHATLYWYRQILGQGPELLVQFQDESVVDDSQLPKDRFSAERLKGVDSTLKIQPAELGDSAMYLCASSPEGQGPYEQYFGPGTRLTVT.

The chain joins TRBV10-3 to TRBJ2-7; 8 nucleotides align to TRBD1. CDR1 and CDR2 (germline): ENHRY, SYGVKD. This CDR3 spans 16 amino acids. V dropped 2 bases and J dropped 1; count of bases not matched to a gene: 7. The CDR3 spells CAISEVSRGLSYEQYF. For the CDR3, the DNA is TGTGCCATCAGTGAGGTCAGCAGGGGGCTTTCCTACGAGCAGTACTTC.

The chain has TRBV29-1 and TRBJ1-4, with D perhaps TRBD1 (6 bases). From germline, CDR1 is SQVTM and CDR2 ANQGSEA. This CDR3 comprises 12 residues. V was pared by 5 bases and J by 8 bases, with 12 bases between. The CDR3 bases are TGCAGCGTTCGAGGGGGAGAAGAAAAACTGTTTTTT. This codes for CSVRGGEEKLFF.

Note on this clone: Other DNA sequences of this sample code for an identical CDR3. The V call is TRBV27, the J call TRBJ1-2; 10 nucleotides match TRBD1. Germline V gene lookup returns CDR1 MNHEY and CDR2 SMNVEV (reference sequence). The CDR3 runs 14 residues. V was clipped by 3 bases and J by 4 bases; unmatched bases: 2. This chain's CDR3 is CASSLGTGAYGYTF. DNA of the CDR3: TGTGCCAGCAGTTTGGGGACAGGGGCCTATGGCTACACCTTC.

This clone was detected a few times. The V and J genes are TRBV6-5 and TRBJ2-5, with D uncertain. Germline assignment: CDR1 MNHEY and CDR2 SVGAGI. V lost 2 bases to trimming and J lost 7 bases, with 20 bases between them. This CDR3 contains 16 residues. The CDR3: CASSYLYDPHGLTQYF. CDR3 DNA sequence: TGTGCCAGCAGTTACCTCTATGACCCTCACGGTCTGACCCAGTACTTC.

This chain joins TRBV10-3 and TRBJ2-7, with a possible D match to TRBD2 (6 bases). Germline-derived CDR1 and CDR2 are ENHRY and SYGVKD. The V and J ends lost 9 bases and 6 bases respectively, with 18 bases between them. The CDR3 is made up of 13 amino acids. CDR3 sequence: CAIMGGVTGEQYF. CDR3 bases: TGTGCCATTATGGGAGGAGTGACGGGCGAGCAGTACTTC.

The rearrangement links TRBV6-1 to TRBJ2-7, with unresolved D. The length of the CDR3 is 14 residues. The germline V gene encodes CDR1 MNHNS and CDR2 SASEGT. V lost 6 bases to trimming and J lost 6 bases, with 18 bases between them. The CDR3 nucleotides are TGTGCCAGCAGCCAGTCGATCAACCCTATCGAGCAGTACTTC. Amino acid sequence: CASSQSINPIEQYF.

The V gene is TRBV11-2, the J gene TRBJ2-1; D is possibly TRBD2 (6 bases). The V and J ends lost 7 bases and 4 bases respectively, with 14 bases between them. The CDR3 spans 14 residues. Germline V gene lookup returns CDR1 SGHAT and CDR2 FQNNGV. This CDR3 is CASTPMGGYNEQFF. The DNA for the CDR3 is TGTGCCAGCACCCCCATGGGGGGTTACAATGAGCAGTTCTTC.

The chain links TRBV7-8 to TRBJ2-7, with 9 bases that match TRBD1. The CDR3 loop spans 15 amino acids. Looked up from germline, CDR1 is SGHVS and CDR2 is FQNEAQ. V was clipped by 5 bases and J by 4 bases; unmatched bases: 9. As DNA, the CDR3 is TGTGCCAGCAGCCTCGGGACAGGGAATTCGTACGAGCAGTACTTC. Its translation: CASSLGTGNSYEQYF.

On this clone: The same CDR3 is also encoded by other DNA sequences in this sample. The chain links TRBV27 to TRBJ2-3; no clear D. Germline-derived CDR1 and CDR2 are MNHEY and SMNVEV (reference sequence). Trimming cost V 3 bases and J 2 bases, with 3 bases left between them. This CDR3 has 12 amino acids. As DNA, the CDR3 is TGTGCCAGCAGTTTCCTCACAGATACGCAGTATTTT. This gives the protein CASSFLTDTQYF.

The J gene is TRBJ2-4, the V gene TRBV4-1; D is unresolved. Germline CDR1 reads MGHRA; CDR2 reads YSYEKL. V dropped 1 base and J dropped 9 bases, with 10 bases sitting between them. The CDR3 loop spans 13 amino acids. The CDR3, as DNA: TGCGCCAGCAGCCAAGTTACCTGGGGCATTCAGTACTTC. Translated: CASSQVTWGIQYF.

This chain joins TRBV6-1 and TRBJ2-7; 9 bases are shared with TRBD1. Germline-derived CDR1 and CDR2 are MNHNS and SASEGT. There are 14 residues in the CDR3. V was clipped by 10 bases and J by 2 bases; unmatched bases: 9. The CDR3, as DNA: TGTGCCACCCTAGGGGACAGGGTGGCCTACGAGCAGTACTTC. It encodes CATLGDRVAYEQYF.

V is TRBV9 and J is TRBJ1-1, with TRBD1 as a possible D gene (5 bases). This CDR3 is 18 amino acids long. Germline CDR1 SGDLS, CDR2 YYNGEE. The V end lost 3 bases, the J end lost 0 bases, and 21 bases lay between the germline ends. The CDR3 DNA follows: TGTGCCAGCAGCGACCCCCAGGGCGAGGTCTTCCTGAACACTGAAGCTTTCTTT. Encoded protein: CASSDPQGEVFLNTEAFF.

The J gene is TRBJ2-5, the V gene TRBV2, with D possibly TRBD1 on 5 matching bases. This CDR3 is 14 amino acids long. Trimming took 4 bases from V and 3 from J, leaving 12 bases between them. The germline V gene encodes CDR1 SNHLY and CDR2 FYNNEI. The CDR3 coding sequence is TGTGCCAGCAGTGGAGACAGCATGGAAGAGACCCAGTACTTC. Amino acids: CASSGDSMEETQYF.

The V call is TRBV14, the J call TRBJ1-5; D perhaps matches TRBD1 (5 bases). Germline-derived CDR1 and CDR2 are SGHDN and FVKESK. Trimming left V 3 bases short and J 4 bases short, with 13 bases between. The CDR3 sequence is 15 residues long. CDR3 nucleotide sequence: TGTGCCAGCAGCCAGGGGGTCGGGGGTAATCAGCCCCAGCATTTT. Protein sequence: CASSQGVGGNQPQHF.

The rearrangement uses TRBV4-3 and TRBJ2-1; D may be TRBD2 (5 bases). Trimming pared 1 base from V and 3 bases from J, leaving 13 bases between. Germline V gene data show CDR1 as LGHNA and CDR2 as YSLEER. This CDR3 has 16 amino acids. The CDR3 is CASSQAPIAIYNEQFF. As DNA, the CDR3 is TGCGCCAGCAGCCAAGCCCCCATAGCGATCTACAATGAGCAGTTCTTC.

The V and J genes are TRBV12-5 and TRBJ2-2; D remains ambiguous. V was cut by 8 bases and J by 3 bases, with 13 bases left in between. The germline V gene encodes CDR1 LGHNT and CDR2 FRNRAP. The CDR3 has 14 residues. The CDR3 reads CASRAGSYTGELFF. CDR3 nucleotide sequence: TGTGCTAGTCGGGCAGGATCTTACACCGGGGAGCTGTTTTTT. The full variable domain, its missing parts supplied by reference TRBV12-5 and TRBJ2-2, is DARVTQTPRHKVTEMGQEVTMRCQPILGHNTVFWYRQTMMQGLELLAYFRNRAPLDDSGMPKDRFSAEMPDATLATLKIQPSEPRDSAVYFCASRAGSYTGELFFGEGSRLTVL.

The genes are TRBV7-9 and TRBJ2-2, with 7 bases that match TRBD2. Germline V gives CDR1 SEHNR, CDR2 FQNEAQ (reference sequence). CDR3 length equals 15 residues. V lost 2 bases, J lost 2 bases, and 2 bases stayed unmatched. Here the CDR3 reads CASSLTAGNTGELFF. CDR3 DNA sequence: TGTGCCAGCAGCTTAACAGCGGGAAACACCGGGGAGCTGTTTTTT.